This record concerns one TCR beta chain sequence. As yet, its antigen is unknown. This record comes from a study of blood T cells in healthy people across ages. Study-wide results and limits: Comparison with aged donors showed that long-lived donors had more naive CD4+ cells and higher diversity. CMV status of donors was unknown, possibly confounding expanded clonotype changes. Estimated diversity across one million T cells was deemed an underestimate.

Researchers isolated at least 7 million PBMCs per sample. Germline-derived CDR1 and CDR2 are MNHEY and SVGAGI. The length of the CDR3 is 14 residues. Trimming took off 1 base at V and 3 bases at J, with 9 bases between the two ends. A second PCR of about 6 to 11 cycles used a sample-barcoded 5' primer and a J-beta primer mix. MiXCR was run by TCRdb on the 5' RACE reads, yielding one entry per CDR3 protein. The table includes about a million distinct CDR3 sequences, around 46% detected once. The source of this sequence is a man between 25 and 39 years old in good health. Sequencing was done on a sample of blood. The chain employs TRBV6-5 and TRBJ2-5; perhaps TRBD1 as D (5 bases). As DNA, the CDR3 is TGTGCCAGCAGTTACTTGGACAACGAAGAGACCCAGTACTTC. Its translation: CASSYLDNEETQYF.